This T cell receptor beta chain is from a study of tissue T cells after allogeneic stem cell transplantation. Overall study results and limits: Some tissue clones might be persisting host cells; their alloreactivity or antigen specificity was not determined. Shared clones across patients were few; motif clustering revealed tissue-specific shared signatures. Anatomically similar tissues had similar TCR repertoires within each patient.

Survey-depth TCRbeta CDR3 sequencing reported V/J genes and productive frequencies. Sequencing used immunoSEQ multiplex PCR; TCRdb keeps in-frame clones, though not all of them. The sample includes roughly 45,000 clones, about 73% of them seen just once. Losses at the gene ends were 5 bases for V and 4 bases for J; bases not matched to a gene: 5. Germline V gene data show CDR1 as SGHSA and CDR2 as FRNQAP. The CDR3 runs to 14 residues. With respect to this clone: Its antigen remains unidentified. Genes here carry mouse names. The read ends 1 residue shy of where the CDR3 ends; the end is completed using the germline J gene.

The sequencing input was sorted cells pooled from one or two spleens. This receptor was taken from a pool of C57BL/6 mice in good health. The chain uses TRBV16 and TRBJ2-3; the match to TRBD1 covers 8 bases. CDR3 DNA (partial): TGTGCAAGCAGCCCGAGGACAGGGTCAGAAACGCTGTAT. Translating gives CASSPRTGSETLY. From start to end, the CDR3 is CASSPRTGSETLYF.